The 6 T cell receptor beta chains presented below share a single source sample, sequenced in a study of a mutant IDH1 vaccine in newly diagnosed glioma. Repertoires were generated with immunoSEQ multiplex PCR, while TCRdb's copy carries only in-frame clones and drops some. The sample consists of tens of thousands of clones, over 70% of them appearing once. The time point was: baseline, week 1 (first vaccination visit). Indicated treatment: pre-vaccination baseline after standard-of-care therapy. The source material was PBMCs, sampled from a glioma patient treated with radiotherapy, temozolomide or both. Receptor source: a man in his thirties or forties with glioma.

The CDR3 nucleotides are TGTGCCAGCAGCCCCGGGACAGGGAGGTCAGATACGCAGTATTTT. Protein sequence: CASSPGTGRSDTQYF. This chain joins TRBV5-6 and TRBJ2-3; 9 bases match TRBD1. The CDR3 is 15 residues long. J lost 4 bases, V lost 4 bases, and 7 bases had no gene match. Germline lookup yields CDR1 SGHDT and CDR2 YYEEEE. The full variable domain, its missing parts supplied by reference TRBV5-6 and TRBJ2-3, is DAGVTQSPTHLIKTRGQQVTLRCSPKSGHDTVSWYQQALGQGPQFIFQYYEEEERQRGNFPDRFSGHQFPNYSSELNVNALLLGDSALYLCASSPGTGRSDTQYFGPGTRLTVL.

The CDR3: CASSEASGSLGTDTQYF. The CDR3 nucleotides are TGTGCCAGCAGTGAAGCTTCGGGATCACTAGGCACAGATACGCAGTATTTT. V is TRBV6-1 and J is TRBJ2-3, with D possibly matching TRBD2 (5 bases). There are 17 residues in the CDR3. The V gene lost 0 bases and the J gene lost 1 base, with 14 bases spanning the gap. Germline loops: CDR1 MNHNS, CDR2 SASEGT.

The chain has TRBV7-7 and TRBJ2-7, with D perhaps assigned TRBD1 or TRBD2 (5 bases each). Trimming removed 5 bases from V and 7 bases from J, with 15 bases in between. CDR1 is SSHAT and CDR2 is FNYEAQ in the germline V gene (reference sequence). The CDR3 totals 13 residues. The CDR3 sequence: CASSPGPDGEQYF. In DNA form, the CDR3 reads TGTGCCAGCAGCCCGGGACCGGACGGGGAGCAGTACTTC.

The CDR3 region has the DNA TGTGCCAGCTCACCACCGCAGGGGAGACAGGGGCGGACCTACGAGCAGTACTTC. Encoded protein: CASSPPQGRQGRTYEQYF. J is TRBJ2-7 and V is TRBV18, with TRBD1 matching 8 bases. Germline CDR1 is KGHSH and CDR2 is LQKENI. The CDR3 spans 18 residues. The V gene end was trimmed by 0 bases and the J gene end by 2 bases; junction bases not matched to a gene: 12.

The V call is TRBV27, the J call TRBJ1-1; D is perhaps TRBD1 (6 bases). The CDR3 runs to 14 residues. Trimming pared 6 bases from V and 0 bases from J, leaving 11 bases between. The germline V gene encodes CDR1 MNHEY and CDR2 SMNVEV (reference sequence). This CDR3 reads CASRPDSMNTEAFF. CDR3 in DNA: TGTGCCAGCAGGCCGGACAGCATGAACACTGAAGCTTTCTTT.

The J gene is TRBJ2-1, the V gene TRBV5-4; D unresolved. Trimming removed 0 bases from V and 5 bases from J, with 6 bases in between. The CDR3 consists of 13 residues. Germline CDR1 and CDR2: SGHNT and YYREEE (reference sequence). The CDR3 loop is CASSLEPNNEQFF. CDR3 sequence (DNA): TGTGCCAGCAGCTTGGAACCAAACAATGAGCAGTTCTTC.